These 11 T cell receptor beta chains came from one sample sequenced in a study of T cell repertoires in cytomegalovirus infection. TCRdb itself ran the reads through MiXCR, one entry per CDR3 protein. The table lists about 480,000 distinct CDR3 sequences, 30% to 35% of them singletons. These receptors' antigens are unknown. The source was cultured PBMCs, collected from culture after CMV antigen stimulation. The receptor source for this set is a human donor in good health (CMV status not recorded). Some clones in this sample may be carry-over from other donors' samples.

As for this clonotype: Relative to the germline gene, one junction end is altered; a read error may explain this. The chain has TRBV6-2 or TRBV6-3 and TRBJ2-7; D may be TRBD1 or TRBD2 (5 bases each). This CDR3 contains 12 residues. Germline lookup yields CDR1 MNHEY and CDR2 SVGEGT. The CDR3 DNA reads TGTGCCAGCAGTTATGGGTCAGGGACCCCTTGCTTC. Encoded protein: CASSYGSGTPCF.

This clonotype was found a few times. The J gene is TRBJ2-5, the V gene TRBV7-2, with 10 positions matching TRBD2. Germline CDR1 SGHTA, CDR2 FQGNSA. This CDR3 contains 14 residues. Trimming at V came to 6 bases and at J to 4 bases, leaving 5 bases not matched to a gene. The CDR3 region has the DNA TGTGCCAGCAGACTAGGACTAGCGGTAGAGACCCAGTACTTC. Encoded protein: CASRLGLAVETQYF.

This clonotype was counted a single time. The chain carries TRBV28 and TRBJ1-1; maybe TRBD1 (5 bases). Trimming cost V 10 bases and J 1 base, with 22 bases left between them. The germline V gene encodes CDR1 MDHEN and CDR2 SYDVKM. The CDR3 runs to 16 residues. The CDR3 region has the DNA TGTGCCATCAGGGACTCCTTGGGTAGGGCGAACACTGAAGCTTTCTTT. Translation: CAIRDSLGRANTEAFF.

The genes are TRBV5-1 and TRBJ1-1, with D maybe TRBD1 (5 bases). Trimming left V 0 bases short and J 6 bases short, with 12 bases between. Germline CDR1 reads SGHRS; CDR2 reads YFSETQ. The CDR3 runs to 14 residues. The CDR3 here is CASSLGQLPAEAFF. As DNA, the CDR3 is TGCGCCAGCAGCTTGGGACAGTTACCCGCTGAAGCTTTCTTT.

The chain is built from TRBV28 and TRBJ1-6; D is ambiguous. CDR1 MDHEN and CDR2 SYDVKM come from the germline V gene. The ends were cut back, 7 bases at V and 8 bases at J, with 9 bases in the middle. The CDR3 totals 12 residues. The CDR3 bases are TGTGCCAGCATAGGGTCCGATTCACCCCTCCACTTT. Encoded protein: CASIGSDSPLHF. The variable domain in full, completed from reference TRBV28 and TRBJ1-6, reads DVKVTQSSRYLVKRTGEKVFLECVQDMDHENMFWYRQDPGLGLRLIYFSYDVKMKEKGDIPEGYSVSREKKERFSLILESASTNQTSMYLCASIGSDSPLHFGNGTRLTVT.

This clonotype was counted ten times or more. V usage is TRBV6-2 or TRBV6-3 and J usage is TRBJ1-2; D not certain. The V end lost 6 bases, the J end lost 2 bases, and 7 bases lay between the germline ends. Germline CDR1 and CDR2: MNHEY and SVGEGT. CDR3 length: 12 residues. The CDR3 DNA is TGTGCCAGCAGACGCGCCAACTATGGCTACACCTTC. The encoded protein is CASRRANYGYTF.

This clonotype was picked up many times. The chain recombines TRBV7-6 with TRBJ2-1; D perhaps matches TRBD2 (7 bases). The CDR3 has 17 amino acids. Per the germline V gene, CDR1 is SGHVS and CDR2 is FNYEAQ. Trimming left V 10 bases short and J 1 base short, with 23 bases between. This CDR3 reads CATTLGAGAGSYNEQFF. The CDR3 bases are TGTGCCACTACCCTGGGGGCGGGAGCTGGATCCTACAATGAGCAGTTCTTC. The whole variable domain, remainder taken from reference TRBV7-6 and TRBJ2-1, is GAGVSQSPRYKVTKRGQDVALRCDPISGHVSLYWYRQALGQGPEFLTYFNYEAQQDKSGLPNDRFSAERPEGSISTLTIQRTEQRDSAMYRCATTLGAGAGSYNEQFFGPGTRLTVL.

The chain recombines TRBV10-3 with TRBJ2-7, with TRBD2 identical over 9 bases. Germline CDR1 reads ENHRY; CDR2 reads SYGVKD. The CDR3 is made up of 17 amino acids. The V and J ends lost 3 bases and 5 bases, in that order; junction bases with no gene match: 14. CDR3 in amino acids: CAISDLSRLAGVDEQYF. DNA for the CDR3: TGTGCCATCAGTGATCTCTCAAGATTAGCGGGAGTAGACGAGCAGTACTTC.

This clonotype was detected once. The chain employs TRBV28 and TRBJ1-1, with a weak D call TRBD1 (6 bases). The CDR3 sequence is 17 residues long. Germline CDR1 reads MDHEN; CDR2 reads SYDVKM. The ends were cut back, 6 bases at V and 1 base at J, with 21 bases in the middle. CDR3 region: CASSDFRPGVGNTEAFF. CDR3 sequence (DNA): TGTGCCAGCAGCGACTTCCGCCCAGGGGTGGGGAACACTGAAGCTTTCTTT.

This clonotype turned up a few times. The chain uses TRBV7-2 and TRBJ1-6; D is ambiguous. The V gene lost 5 bases and the J gene lost 12 bases, with 11 bases spanning the gap. The CDR3 contains 12 residues. CDR1 is SGHTA and CDR2 is FQGNSA in the germline V gene. The CDR3 loop is CASSPYTEPLHF. The CDR3 DNA reads TGTGCCAGCAGCCCGTACACGGAACCCCTCCACTTT.

The sample holds a few counts of this clonotype. The chain couples TRBV19 to TRBJ2-2; D may be TRBD2 (6 bases). The germline V gene has CDR1 LNHDA and CDR2 SQIVND (reference sequence). The CDR3 sequence is 17 residues long. Trimming pared 7 bases from V and 0 bases from J, leaving 18 bases between. CDR3 sequence reads: CASNLAPNSANTGELFF. DNA of the CDR3: TGTGCCAGTAACCTAGCGCCCAACTCCGCGAACACCGGGGAGCTGTTTTTT.